The sequence of this T cell receptor beta chain was determined in a study of beta chain features in type 1 diabetes. Background on the study: The study examined about 110,000,000 sorted cells across all samples. Study-level points and caveats: More deletions and fewer insertions at VDJ junctions were found in patients with type 1 diabetes. A potential PCR bias toward shorter templates would be equal in patient and control samples. Among patients, naive, central memory and Treg TCRB repertoires appeared more similar than among healthy donors.

The whole isolated RNA underwent reverse transcription, so sequencing captured expressed TCRB transcripts. TCRdb keeps only in-frame clones here, not all; method: immunoSEQ multiplex PCR. The repertoire holds hundreds of thousands of clones, with around 14% as singletons. A word on this clone: Its target is not known.

Material: naive CD4+ T cells from blood. The receptor was isolated from a woman aged 40 to 50 in good health.

This chain's CDR3 is CASSLVPGSGEQYF. The CDR3 nucleotides read TGTGCCAGCAGCTTAGTCCCGGGATCGGGGGAGCAGTACTTC. The rearrangement links TRBV7-2 to TRBJ2-7; D is perhaps TRBD2 (5 bases). CDR3 size: 14 residues. Trimming left V 1 base short and J 7 bases short, with 14 bases between. Germline CDR1 SGHTA, CDR2 FQGNSA.